This TCR beta chain was documented in a study of blood T cell repertoires in COVID-19. On the study more broadly: The samples span acute and convalescent COVID-19 from the United States, Italy and Spain. From T cells, B-cell-depleted T cells, or PBMCs came the material, which was cDNA or gDNA.

As originally analysed: Quantification of nucleated cells was approximated via reference gene primer amplification. Clones were read by immunoSEQ multiplex PCR, and TCRdb kept only the in-frame ones, dropping some. Clone size and V and J calls were adopted from that table, with D and trimming inferred from the DNA. The sample holds 80,000 or so clones, 75% to 90% seen once. CDR1 and CDR2 from the germline V gene are MDHEN and SYDVKM. The CDR3 has 14 amino acids. J lost 1 base, V lost 4 bases, and 4 bases had no gene match. The chain couples TRBV28 to TRBJ2-7; 7 bases fit TRBD1. The TCR comes from a woman aged 70-85 years with acute or convalescent COVID-19. The material sequenced was peripheral blood. The DNA of the CDR3 is TGTGCCAGCAGTTCCGGGGACAGATCCTACGAGCAGTACTTC. Translation: CASSSGDRSYEQYF.